One sample yielded the 11 T cell receptor beta chains listed below, sequenced in a study of monozygotic twins with cystic fibrosis. The assay was immunoSEQ multiplex PCR, and TCRdb's table has in-frame clones only and misses some. The sample shows more than 15,000 clones, roughly 89% of them seen only once. Sequencing was carried out using blood. The receptors come from a girl aged 2-10 years with cystic fibrosis.

This clone is a singleton in its sample. The chain is built from TRBV10-1 and TRBJ2-1, with a possible D match to TRBD2 (6 bases). Germline-derived CDR1 and CDR2 are WNHNN and SYGVQD (reference sequence). This CDR3 contains 14 residues. The V end was cut by 3 bases, the J end by 0 bases, with 6 bases between. The CDR3 loop reads CASSDGSSYNEQFF. The CDR3 bases are TGCGCCAGCAGTGACGGGAGCTCCTACAATGAGCAGTTCTTC.

This chain connects TRBV9 to TRBJ2-5, with a possible D match to TRBD2 (6 bases). The V gene's germline CDR1 is SGDLS and CDR2 YYNGEE. Trimming left V 0 bases short and J 5 bases short, with 14 bases between. CDR3 length equals 15 residues. CDR3 coding DNA: TGTGCCAGCAGCGTAGCAGGAGGGCTCGGGGAGACCCAGTACTTC. It yields the protein CASSVAGGLGETQYF.

The chain employs TRBV7-9 and TRBJ1-1; possibly TRBD1 for D (6 bases). From germline, CDR1 is SEHNR and CDR2 FQNEAQ (reference sequence). Trimming stripped 4 bases from V and 5 bases from J, with 8 bases between. There are 12 residues in the CDR3. The chain's CDR3 is CASSSRGTEAFF. The CDR3 bases are TGTGCCAGCAGCTCGAGGGGGACTGAAGCTTTCTTT.

V is TRBV4-1 and J is TRBJ1-4, with D perhaps matching TRBD1 (5 bases). V shed 3 bases and J shed 4 bases, with 12 bases lying between them. CDR1 and CDR2 from the germline V gene are MGHRA and YSYEKL. This CDR3 is 15 amino acids long. The CDR3 region is CASSQPGRSNEKLFF. The CDR3 DNA sequence: TGCGCCAGCAGCCAGCCGGGACGGAGTAATGAAAAACTGTTTTTT.

The chain has TRBV5-3 and TRBJ2-7, with a weak D call TRBD1 (5 bases). TRBV5-3 is an open reading frame whose function is uncertain. The CDR3 is 12 amino acids. V lost 8 bases, J lost 5 bases, and 14 bases lay in between. Written as DNA, the CDR3 is TGTGCCAGCAGCATGACAGTGGACGAGCAGTACTTC. This translates into CASSMTVDEQYF.

As for this clone: Since no conserved phenylalanine or tryptophan closes the CDR3, a read error is the likely cause. It is unclear where the CDR3 begins or ends on the DNA, so no DNA is shown, and the CDR3 is as TCRdb lists it. The chain links TRBV5-4 to TRBJ1-2. The V gene's germline CDR1 is SGHNT and CDR2 YYREEE (reference sequence). The CDR3 is 12 residues long, ends included. CDR3: CASSLEAGYLRV.

V is TRBV11-2 and J is TRBJ2-1; D may match TRBD1 or TRBD2 (5 bases each). V lost 1 base and J 9 bases, leaving 13 bases between the germline ends. This CDR3 has 14 residues. Germline CDR1 reads SGHAT; CDR2 reads FQNNGV. This CDR3 reads CASSLGGTFLEQFF. Here the CDR3 DNA reads TGTGCCAGCAGCTTAGGTGGGACCTTCCTTGAGCAGTTCTTC. Complete variable domain (other parts from reference TRBV11-2 and TRBJ2-1): EAGVAQSPRYKIIEKRQSVAFWCNPISGHATLYWYQQILGQGPKLLIQFQNNGVVDDSQLPKDRFSAERLKGVDSTLKIQPAKLEDSAVYLCASSLGGTFLEQFFGPGTRLTVL.

The J gene is TRBJ2-7, the V gene TRBV7-9; TRBD2 might be the D (5 bases). With 4 bases removed from V and 1 base from J, the gap between germline ends came to 8 bases. The CDR3 has 13 amino acids. Looked up from germline, CDR1 is SEHNR and CDR2 is FQNEAQ (reference sequence). The CDR3 sequence is CASSSRESYEQYF. The CDR3 DNA follows: TGTGCCAGCAGCTCCCGGGAATCCTACGAGCAGTACTTC.

This clone appeared a single time. This chain uses TRBV10-3 with TRBJ2-7; TRBD1 matches at 7 bases. This CDR3 region has 14 residues. Germline trimming cut 8 bases from V and 1 base from J; bases unmatched to any gene: 8. CDR1 and CDR2 from the germline V gene are ENHRY and SYGVKD. CDR3 bases: TGTGCCATCGCCGGGACAGAAACATCCTACGAGCAGTACTTC. Residues: CAIAGTETSYEQYF.

The chain is built from TRBV27 and TRBJ2-2; D is perhaps TRBD1 or TRBD2 (5 bases each). This CDR3 has 15 residues. Germline CDR1 reads MNHEY; CDR2 reads SMNVEV (reference sequence). The ends were cut back, 1 base at V and 4 bases at J, with 10 bases in the middle. In DNA, the CDR3 is TGTGCCAGCAGTTTATTGGGGGACCCCACCGGGGAGCTGTTTTTT. Encoded protein: CASSLLGDPTGELFF.

This sequence joins TRBV11-2 and TRBJ2-1, with D possibly TRBD2 on 6 matching bases. CDR1 is SGHAT, CDR2 FQNNGV, per germline. Deletions cut 5 bases from V and 8 bases from J, with 19 bases between. This CDR3 contains 15 residues. The CDR3 loop is CASSAGEVHTDEQFF. Written as DNA, the CDR3 is TGTGCCAGCAGCGCTGGGGAGGTACATACGGATGAGCAGTTCTTC.